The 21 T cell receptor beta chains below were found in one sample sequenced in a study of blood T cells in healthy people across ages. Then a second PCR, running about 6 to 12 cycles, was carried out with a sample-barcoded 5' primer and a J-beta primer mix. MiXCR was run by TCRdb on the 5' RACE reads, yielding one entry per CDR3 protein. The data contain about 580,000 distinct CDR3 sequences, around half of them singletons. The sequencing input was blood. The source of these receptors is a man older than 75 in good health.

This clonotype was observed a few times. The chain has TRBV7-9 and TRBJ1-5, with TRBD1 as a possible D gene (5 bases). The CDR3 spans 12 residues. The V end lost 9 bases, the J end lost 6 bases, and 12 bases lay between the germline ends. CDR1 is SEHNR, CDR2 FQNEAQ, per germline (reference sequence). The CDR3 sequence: CASTHGGQPQHF. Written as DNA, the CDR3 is TGTGCCAGTACCCATGGGGGTCAGCCCCAGCATTTT.

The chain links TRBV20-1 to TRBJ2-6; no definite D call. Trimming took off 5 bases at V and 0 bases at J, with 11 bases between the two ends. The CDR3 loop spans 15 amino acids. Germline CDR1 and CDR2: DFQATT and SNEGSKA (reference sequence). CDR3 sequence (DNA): TGCAGTGCTTTCGGACCGCGCTCTGGGGCCAACGTCCTGACTTTC. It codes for CSAFGPRSGANVLTF.

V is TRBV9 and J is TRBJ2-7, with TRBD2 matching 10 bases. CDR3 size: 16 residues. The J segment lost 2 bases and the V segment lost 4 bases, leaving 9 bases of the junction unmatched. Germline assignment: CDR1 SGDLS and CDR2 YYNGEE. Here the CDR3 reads CASSLALAGETYEQYF. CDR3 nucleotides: TGTGCCAGCAGCTTAGCCCTAGCGGGAGAAACCTACGAGCAGTACTTC.

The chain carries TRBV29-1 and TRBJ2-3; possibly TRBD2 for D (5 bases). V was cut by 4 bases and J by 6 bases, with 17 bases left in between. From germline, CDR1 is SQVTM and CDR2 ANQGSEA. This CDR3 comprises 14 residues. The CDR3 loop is CSVGRRSLMDTQYF. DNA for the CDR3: TGCAGCGTTGGGAGGCGGTCTCTGATGGATACGCAGTATTTT.

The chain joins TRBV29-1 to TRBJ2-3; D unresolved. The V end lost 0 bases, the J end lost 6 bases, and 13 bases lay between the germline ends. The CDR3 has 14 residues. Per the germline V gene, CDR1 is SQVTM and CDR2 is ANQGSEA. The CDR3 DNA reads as TGCAGCGTTGAAGATCGCCTCCCCCGGGATACGCAGTATTTT. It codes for CSVEDRLPRDTQYF.

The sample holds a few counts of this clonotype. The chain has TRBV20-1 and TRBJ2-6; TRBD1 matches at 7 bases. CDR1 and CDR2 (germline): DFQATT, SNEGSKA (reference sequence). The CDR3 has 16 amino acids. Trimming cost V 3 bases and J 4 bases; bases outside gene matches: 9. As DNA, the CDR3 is TGCAGTGCTAGGGAGACAGGGTCTGGCGGGGCCAACGTCCTGACTTTC. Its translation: CSARETGSGGANVLTF.

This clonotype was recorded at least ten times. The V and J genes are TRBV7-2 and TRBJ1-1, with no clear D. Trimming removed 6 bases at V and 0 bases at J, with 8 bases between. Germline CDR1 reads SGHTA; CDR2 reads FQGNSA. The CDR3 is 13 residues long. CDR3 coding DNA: TGTGCCAGCAGTCCAGGACTGAACACTGAAGCTTTCTTT. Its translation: CASSPGLNTEAFF.

The CDR3 nucleotides read TGTGCCAGCAGTCAGACGACTCAGTACAATGAGCAGTTCTTC. Encoded protein: CASSQTTQYNEQFF. J is TRBJ2-1 and V is TRBV7-6; D uncertain. The CDR3 spans 14 residues. The ends were cut back, 6 bases at V and 4 bases at J, with 13 bases in the middle. The germline CDR1 and CDR2 sequences are SGHVS and FNYEAQ.

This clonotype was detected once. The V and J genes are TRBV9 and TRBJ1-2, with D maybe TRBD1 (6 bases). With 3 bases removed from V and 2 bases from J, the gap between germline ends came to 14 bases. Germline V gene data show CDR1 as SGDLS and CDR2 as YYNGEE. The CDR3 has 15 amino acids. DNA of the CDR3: TGTGCCAGCAGCGCTCCGGGACAACTCAACTATGGCTACACCTTC. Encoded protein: CASSAPGQLNYGYTF.

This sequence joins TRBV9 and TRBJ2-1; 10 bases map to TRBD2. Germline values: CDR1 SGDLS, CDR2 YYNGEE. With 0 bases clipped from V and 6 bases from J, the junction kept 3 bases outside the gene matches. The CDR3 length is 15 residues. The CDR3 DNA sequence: TGTGCCAGCAGCGTAGGTTCTAGCGGGAGCAATGAGCAGTTCTTC. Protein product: CASSVGSSGSNEQFF.

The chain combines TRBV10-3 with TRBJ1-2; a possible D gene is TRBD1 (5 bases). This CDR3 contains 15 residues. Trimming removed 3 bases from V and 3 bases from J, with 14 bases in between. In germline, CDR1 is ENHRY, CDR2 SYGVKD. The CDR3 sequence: CAISDGGEGDYGYTF. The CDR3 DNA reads TGTGCCATCAGTGACGGGGGGGAAGGGGACTATGGCTACACCTTC.

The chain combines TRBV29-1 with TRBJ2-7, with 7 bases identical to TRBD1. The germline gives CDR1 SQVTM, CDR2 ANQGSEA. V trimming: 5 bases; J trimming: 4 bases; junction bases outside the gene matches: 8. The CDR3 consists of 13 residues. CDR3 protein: CSVTGIRGYEQYF. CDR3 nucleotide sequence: TGCAGCGTTACCGGGATCAGGGGGTACGAGCAGTACTTC.

Written as DNA, the CDR3 is TGCGCCAGCAGCTTGGAGACCAGGGCTGGGGCCAACGTCCTGACTTTC. Translating gives CASSLETRAGANVLTF. The gene calls are TRBV5-1 and TRBJ2-6; D is perhaps TRBD1 (5 bases). The ends were cut back, 0 bases at V and 2 bases at J, with 9 bases in the middle. Germline CDR1 and CDR2: SGHRS and YFSETQ. The CDR3 loop spans 16 amino acids.

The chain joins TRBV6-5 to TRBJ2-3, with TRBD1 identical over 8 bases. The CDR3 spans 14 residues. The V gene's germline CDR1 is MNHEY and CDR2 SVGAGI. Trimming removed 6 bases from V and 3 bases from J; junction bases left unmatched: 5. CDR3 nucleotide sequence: TGTGCCAGCAGGACAGGGGTGCGAACAGATACGCAGTATTTT. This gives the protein CASRTGVRTDTQYF.

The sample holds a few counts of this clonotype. The CDR3 DNA sequence: TGCAGCGTTGGAGGGGGCGGCACTGAAGCTTTCTTT. It codes for CSVGGGGTEAFF. The V call is TRBV29-1, the J call TRBJ1-1; TRBD1 matches at 7 bases. CDR3 size: 12 residues. Germline trimming cut 4 bases from V and 4 bases from J; bases unmatched to any gene: 3. Germline V CDR1 and CDR2: SQVTM, ANQGSEA.

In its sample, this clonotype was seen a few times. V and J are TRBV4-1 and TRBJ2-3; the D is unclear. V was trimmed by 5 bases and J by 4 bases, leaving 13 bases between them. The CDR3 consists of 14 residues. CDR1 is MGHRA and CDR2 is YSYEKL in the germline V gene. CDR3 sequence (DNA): TGCGCCAGCAGCGAGCTGGATGGCGCAGATACGCAGTATTTT. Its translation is CASSELDGADTQYF.

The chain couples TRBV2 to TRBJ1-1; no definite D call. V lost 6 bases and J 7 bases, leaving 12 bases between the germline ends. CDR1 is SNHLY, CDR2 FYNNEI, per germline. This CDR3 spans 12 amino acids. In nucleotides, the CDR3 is TGTGCCAGCAGGGCAGATGGAAGTGAAGCTTTCTTT. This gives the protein CASRADGSEAFF. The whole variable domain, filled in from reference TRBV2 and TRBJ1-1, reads EPEVTQTPSHQVTQMGQEVILRCVPISNHLYFYWYRQILGQKVEFLVSFYNNEISEKSEIFDDQFSVERPDGSNFTLKIRSTKLEDSAMYFCASRADGSEAFFGQGTRLTVV.

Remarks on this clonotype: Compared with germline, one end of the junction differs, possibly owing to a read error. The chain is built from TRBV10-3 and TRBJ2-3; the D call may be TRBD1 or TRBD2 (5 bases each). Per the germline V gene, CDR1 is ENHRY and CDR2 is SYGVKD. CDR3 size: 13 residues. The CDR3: CVISVRGPDTQYF. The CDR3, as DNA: TGTGTCATCAGTGTACGGGGCCCAGATACGCAGTATTTT.

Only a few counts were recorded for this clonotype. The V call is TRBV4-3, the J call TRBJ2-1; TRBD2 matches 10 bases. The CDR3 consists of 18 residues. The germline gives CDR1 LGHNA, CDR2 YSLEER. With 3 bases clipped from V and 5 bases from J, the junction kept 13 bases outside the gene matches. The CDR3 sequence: CASSHDPPSGSGNNEQFF. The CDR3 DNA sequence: TGCGCCAGCAGCCACGACCCCCCTAGCGGGAGTGGGAACAATGAGCAGTTCTTC.

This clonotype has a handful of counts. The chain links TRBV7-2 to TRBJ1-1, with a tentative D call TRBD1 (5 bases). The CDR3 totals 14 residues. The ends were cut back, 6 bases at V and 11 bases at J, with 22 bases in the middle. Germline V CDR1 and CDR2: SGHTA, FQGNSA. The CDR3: CASRQMRQGFSAFF. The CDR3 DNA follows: TGTGCCAGCAGGCAAATGCGGCAGGGTTTTTCGGCTTTCTTT.

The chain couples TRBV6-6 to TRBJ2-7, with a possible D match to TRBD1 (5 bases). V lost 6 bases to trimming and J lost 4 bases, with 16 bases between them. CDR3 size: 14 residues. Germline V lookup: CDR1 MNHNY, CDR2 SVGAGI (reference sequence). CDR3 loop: CASRHWGSMYEQYF. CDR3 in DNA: TGTGCCAGCAGGCACTGGGGCTCTATGTACGAGCAGTACTTC.